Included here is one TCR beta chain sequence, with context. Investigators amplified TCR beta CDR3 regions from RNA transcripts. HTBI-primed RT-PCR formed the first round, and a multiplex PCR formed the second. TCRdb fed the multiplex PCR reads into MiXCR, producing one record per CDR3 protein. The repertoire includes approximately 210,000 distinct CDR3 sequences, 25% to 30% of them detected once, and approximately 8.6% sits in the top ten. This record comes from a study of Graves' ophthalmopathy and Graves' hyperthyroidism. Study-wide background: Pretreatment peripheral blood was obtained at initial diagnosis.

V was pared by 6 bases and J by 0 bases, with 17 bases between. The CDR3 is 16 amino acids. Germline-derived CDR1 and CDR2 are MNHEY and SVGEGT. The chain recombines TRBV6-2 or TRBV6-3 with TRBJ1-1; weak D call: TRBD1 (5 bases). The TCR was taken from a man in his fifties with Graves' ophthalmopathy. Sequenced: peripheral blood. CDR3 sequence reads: CASSTGTRRMNTEAFF. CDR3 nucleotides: TGTGCCAGCAGCACCGGGACGAGGAGGATGAACACTGAAGCTTTCTTT.